The sequence of this T cell receptor beta chain was determined in a study of control samples from healthy donors and cancer patients. Clones were read by immunoSEQ multiplex PCR, and TCRdb kept only the in-frame ones, dropping some. The table includes about 99,000 clones, around 89% detected once. V lost 6 bases, J lost 10 bases, and 11 bases stayed unmatched. CDR1 MNHEY and CDR2 SVGAGI come from the germline V gene. The CDR3 runs to 15 residues. Sequenced input: PBMCs. The receptor comes from a man in his sixties with lung cancer. V is TRBV6-5 and J is TRBJ1-6; 8 positions agree with TRBD1. In nucleotides, the CDR3 is TGTGCCAGCAGCTTTGACAGGGGAAACGGCTCACCCCTCCACTTT. It is translated as CASSFDRGNGSPLHF.